The rows below give T cell receptor beta chains drawn from one sample of a study of CD8+ T cells in alopecia areata. Using immunoSEQ multiplex PCR, the repertoire was profiled, and TCRdb retains in-frame clones only, with some absent. The sample shows about 11,000 clones, about 59% of them seen only once. Sequencing was performed on skin. The receptors were sampled from a human donor with alopecia areata. CDR3s include the opening cysteine and the closing phenylalanine or tryptophan. Not all rows give a size; the values are once, few, many and, for expanded clones, a class.

cdr3_aa	v_call	j_call	clone_size
CSAKKGLNTEAFF	TRBV29-1	TRBJ1-1	-
CASSLVGEDYTDTQYF	TRBV7-6	TRBJ2-3	once
CASALSGGGETQYF	TRBV28	TRBJ2-5	-
CSVVGLAGGGYEQYF	TRBV29-1	TRBJ2-7	few
CASSLEGIYTF	TRBV5-1	TRBJ1-2	few
CADRGGETQYF	TRBV6-6	TRBJ2-5	-
CASSSYRGNTIYF	TRBV6-5	TRBJ1-3	-
CASSQETGTGEKLFF	TRBV4-1	TRBJ1-4	once
CSVLQGTDTQYF	TRBV29-1	TRBJ2-3	once
CASSLRAGTLVYEQYF	TRBV28	TRBJ2-7	-
CASKPSNTDTQYF	TRBV6-6	TRBJ2-3	-
CSVAGTHTGELFF	TRBV29-1	TRBJ2-2	few
CASSATGGGKTQYF	TRBV5-4	TRBJ2-5	-
CASSLTAYGYTF	TRBV5-8	TRBJ1-2	-
CAWSHSSGAYNEQFF	TRBV30	TRBJ2-1	-
CASSRVVTYEQYF	TRBV4-2	TRBJ2-7	-
CASSYMVTGIGGYTF	TRBV27	TRBJ1-2	-
CAIRQDYEQYF	TRBV10-3	TRBJ2-7	-
CASSRPNIDTQYF	TRBV6-4	TRBJ2-3	-
CASSWGRNNYGYTF	TRBV4-3	TRBJ1-2	-
CAWRGQGYYGYTF	TRBV30	TRBJ1-2	-
CASSLFQGDTQYF	TRBV5-4	TRBJ2-3	-
CASSSQSRQNTEAFF	TRBV7-2	TRBJ1-1	-
CAWRGTGRGEQFF	TRBV30	TRBJ2-1	-
CASSLTSANEQFF	TRBV5-1	TRBJ2-1	few
CASSSGTARTDTQYF	TRBV7-9	TRBJ2-3	once
CASSPDLEGYTF	TRBV2	TRBJ1-2	-
CASSDDRGSRGTEAFF	TRBV9	TRBJ1-1	-
CASSQERLLYNEQFF	TRBV14	TRBJ2-1	-
CASSLTGFNYEQYF	TRBV28	TRBJ2-7	-
CAISGQGEYNEQFF	TRBV10-3	TRBJ2-1	few
CASSPHTGLGQPQHF	TRBV19	TRBJ1-5	-
CASSLQGNTEAFF	TRBV5-8	TRBJ1-1	few
CASKGSYNEQFF	TRBV13	TRBJ2-1	-
CASSLGLAISYEQYF	TRBV5-1	TRBJ2-7	-
CASSHSTIVSSYNEQFF	TRBV5-6	TRBJ2-1	-
CASSWGLARTGELFF	TRBV6-6	TRBJ2-2	-
CSASPFETQYF	TRBV20-1	TRBJ2-5	few
CASSLGATNEKLFF	TRBV5-5	TRBJ1-4	-
CATSRARGMTYEQYF	TRBV15	TRBJ2-7	-
CASRGQSYNSPLHF	TRBV2	TRBJ1-6	-
CASSGQIDETQYF	TRBV6-1	TRBJ2-5	-
CASRNVASGANVLTF	TRBV6-5	TRBJ2-6	-
CASRVADTQYF	TRBV10-1	TRBJ2-3	few
CAIGDRSSGNTIYF	TRBV6-1	TRBJ1-3	-
CASSLASGGRWNTEAFF	TRBV5-1	TRBJ1-1	-
CASSLDGWTGANVLTF	TRBV7-9	TRBJ2-6	few
CASSQESLGTGYGYTF	TRBV28	TRBJ1-2	once
CSAVFGSGGVQFF	TRBV29-1	TRBJ2-1	once
CASGPRRTEAFF	TRBV19	TRBJ1-1	once
CASTGLETQYF	TRBV6-6	TRBJ2-5	-
CASSSAGGKYGYTF	TRBV5-1	TRBJ1-2	few
CATSLPGDETQYF	TRBV5-1	TRBJ2-5	-
CATIRQGGQTQYF	TRBV27	TRBJ2-5	few
CASSPDPGREQYF	TRBV7-9	TRBJ2-7	-
CASSRGRFGETQYF	TRBV7-2	TRBJ2-5	-